The 23 T cell receptor beta chains below were found in one sample sequenced in a study of blood T cell repertoires in COVID-19. Some clones are missing from TCRdb's copy, which holds only in-frame ones; the method was immunoSEQ multiplex PCR. Of around 190,000 clones listed, more than 65% are singletons. The sequenced sample was peripheral blood. These receptors came from a human donor in a cohort sampled during active COVID-19.

The chain joins TRBV10-2 to TRBJ1-1, with a weak D call TRBD1 (5 bases). Germline V gene sequence: CDR1 WSHSY, CDR2 SAAADI. Trimming removed 4 bases from V and 2 bases from J, with 8 bases in between. This CDR3 region has 13 residues. CDR3 sequence reads: CASSVQANTEAFF. CDR3 nucleotide sequence: TGCGCCAGCAGTGTACAGGCCAACACTGAAGCTTTCTTT.

The rearrangement uses TRBV24-1 and TRBJ2-2, with 7 bases matching TRBD1. With V trimmed by 4 bases and J by 6 bases, 16 bases remained unmatched. The CDR3 spans 18 residues. Looked up from germline, CDR1 is KGHDR and CDR2 is SFDVKD. CDR3 coding DNA: TGTGCCACCAGTGAAAACCTGTGGACAGGATTGTACGCCGGGGAGCTGTTTTTT. Translation gives CATSENLWTGLYAGELFF.

The rearrangement links TRBV6-6 to TRBJ1-2; D is unclear. CDR1 is MNHNY and CDR2 is SVGAGI in the germline V gene (reference sequence). Between the trimmed V and J ends, which lost 0 bases and 4 bases, there was a span of 15 bases. This CDR3 is built from 16 residues. The CDR3 sequence: CASSYSIRSRGYGYTF. The CDR3 region has the DNA TGTGCCAGCAGTTACTCGATCAGGTCCCGGGGCTATGGCTACACCTTC.

The gene calls are TRBV6-2 or TRBV6-3 and TRBJ2-5; TRBD2 matches at 11 bases. V trimming: 0 bases; J trimming: 7 bases; junction bases outside the gene matches: 7. From germline, CDR1 is MNHEY and CDR2 SVGEGT. This CDR3 is 16 amino acids long. This CDR3 reads CASSYSASGRSTTQYF. DNA of the CDR3: TGTGCCAGCAGTTACTCGGCTAGCGGGAGGTCAACGACCCAGTACTTC.

V usage is TRBV3-1 (or the pseudogene TRBV3-2) and J usage is TRBJ2-5, with 9 bases fitting TRBD2. The CDR3 runs to 16 residues. Germline-derived CDR1 and CDR2 are LGHDT and YNNKEL (reference sequence). Trimming took 4 bases from V and 2 from J; bases not matched to a gene: 8. DNA of the CDR3: TGTGCCAGCAGCCTCCGACTAGCGGTTTTTCAAGAGACCCAGTACTTC. It yields the protein CASSLRLAVFQETQYF.

The chain combines TRBV3-1 (or the pseudogene TRBV3-2) with TRBJ1-2; possibly TRBD1 for D (6 bases). The CDR3 extends over 15 amino acids. V shed 0 bases and J shed 2 bases, with 10 bases lying between them. Germline-derived CDR1 and CDR2 are LGHDT and YNNKEL (reference sequence). The CDR3 DNA reads as TGTGCCAGCAGCCAAGAGGGGGCGAAGAACTATGGCTACACCTTC. Its translation is CASSQEGAKNYGYTF.

This clone has more than one count but fewer than ten. The V and J genes are TRBV2 and TRBJ1-6; TRBD1 might be the D (6 bases). Trimming pared 6 bases from V and 9 bases from J, leaving 12 bases between. From germline, CDR1 is SNHLY and CDR2 FYNNEI. The CDR3 has 13 residues. CDR3 protein: CASRGQRGSPLHF. CDR3 sequence (DNA): TGTGCCAGCAGGGGACAAAGGGGTTCACCCCTCCACTTT.

The rearrangement joins TRBV7-6 to TRBJ2-3; 8 bases map to TRBD2. Germline-derived CDR1 and CDR2 are SGHVS and FNYEAQ. The ends lost 1 base at V and 4 bases at J; junction bases unmatched: 10. The CDR3 loop spans 17 amino acids. CDR3 sequence (DNA): TGTGCCAGCAGCTTAGGGGTTAATAGCGGGATCGCAGATACGCAGTATTTT. This codes for CASSLGVNSGIADTQYF.

This chain connects TRBV19 to TRBJ2-7, with D maybe TRBD1 (5 bases). From germline, CDR1 is LNHDA and CDR2 SQIVND (reference sequence). V shed 5 bases and J shed 0 bases, with 14 bases lying between them. The CDR3 length is 15 residues. CDR3 coding DNA: TGTGCCAGTAGTCCTGGACACGGTAGCTCCTACGAGCAGTACTTC. It encodes CASSPGHGSSYEQYF.

The chain is built from TRBV7-2 and TRBJ2-7, with 7 bases identical to TRBD2. V lost 3 bases and J lost 0; bases outside the gene matches: 5. Germline V gene sequence: CDR1 SGHTA, CDR2 FQGNSA. The CDR3 runs to 15 residues. The CDR3 sequence: CASSFGGGSSYEQYF. CDR3 sequence (DNA): TGTGCCAGCAGCTTTGGCGGGGGAAGCTCCTACGAGCAGTACTTC.

The chain links TRBV11-2 to TRBJ1-4, with TRBD1 matching over 8 bases. Germline loops: CDR1 SGHAT, CDR2 FQNNGV. The J segment lost 13 bases and the V segment lost 6 bases, leaving 10 bases of the junction unmatched. The CDR3 runs 13 residues. The CDR3 loop reads CASSPPGTGGLFF. The CDR3 nucleotides are TGTGCCAGCAGTCCCCCGGGGACAGGCGGACTGTTTTTT.

The V gene is TRBV7-2, the J gene TRBJ2-7, with TRBD1 matching over 8 bases. After removal of 5 bases from V and 5 bases from J, the junction contained 11 bases not matched to a gene. CDR1 and CDR2 (germline): SGHTA, FQGNSA. The CDR3 spans 15 residues. Written as DNA, the CDR3 is TGTGCCAGCAGCAGCCAGGGACAGGCCCTAAACGAGCAGTACTTC. This encodes CASSSQGQALNEQYF.

The CDR3 reads CASRKTEAYEQYF. The CDR3 DNA follows: TGTGCCAGCAGAAAGACGGAGGCCTACGAGCAGTACTTC. The rearrangement links TRBV12-3 or TRBV12-4 to TRBJ2-7; tentative D call: TRBD2 (5 bases). Trimming cost V 6 bases and J 2 bases, with 11 bases left between them. The CDR3 runs to 13 residues.

This sequence joins TRBV18 and TRBJ1-3; 7 positions agree with TRBD1. The CDR3 is made up of 16 amino acids. Germline trimming cut 4 bases from V and 1 base from J; bases unmatched to any gene: 7. Per germline, CDR1 KGHSH and CDR2 LQKENI. CDR3 loop: CASSLQGGKSGNTIYF. CDR3 coding DNA: TGTGCCAGCTCACTCCAGGGGGGAAAGTCTGGAAACACCATATATTTT. Full variable domain (remainder filled in from reference TRBV18 and TRBJ1-3): NAGVMQNPRHLVRRRGQEARLRCSPMKGHSHVYWYRQLPEEGLKFMVYLQKENIIDESGMPKERFSAEFPKEGPSILRIQQVVRGDSAAYFCASSLQGGKSGNTIYFGEGSWLTVV.

This chain joins TRBV5-5 and TRBJ2-3, with 7 bases that match TRBD1. The CDR3 loop spans 16 amino acids. Germline V gives CDR1 SGHKS, CDR2 YYEKEE (reference sequence). The V segment lost 6 bases and the J segment 2 bases; nucleotides outside the gene matches: 12. CDR3 protein: CASKMRDSEYTDTQYF. For the CDR3, the DNA is TGTGCCAGCAAGATGAGGGACAGTGAATACACAGATACGCAGTATTTT.

The J gene is TRBJ1-1, the V gene TRBV24-1, with TRBD1 identical over 7 bases. The CDR3 contains 15 residues. The ends lost 3 bases at V and 3 bases at J; junction bases unmatched: 6. Germline V gives CDR1 KGHDR, CDR2 SFDVKD. As DNA, the CDR3 is TGTGCCACCAGTGATAAAGGGACAGCTCACACTGAAGCTTTCTTT. Its protein is CATSDKGTAHTEAFF.

The chain combines TRBV12-5 with TRBJ2-1; TRBD2 agrees at 11 bases. V trimming: 5 bases; J trimming: 5 bases; junction bases outside the gene matches: 8. The germline V gene encodes CDR1 LGHNT and CDR2 FRNRAP. This CDR3 has 16 amino acids. The CDR3 loop reads CASGHGTSGIDNEQFF. As DNA, the CDR3 is TGTGCTAGTGGTCACGGGACTAGCGGTATTGACAATGAGCAGTTCTTC. Using reference TRBV12-5 and TRBJ2-1 for the parts outside the CDR3, the full variable domain is DARVTQTPRHKVTEMGQEVTMRCQPILGHNTVFWYRQTMMQGLELLAYFRNRAPLDDSGMPKDRFSAEMPDATLATLKIQPSEPRDSAVYFCASGHGTSGIDNEQFFGPGTRLTVL.

The chain joins TRBV5-1 to TRBJ2-1; D perhaps matches TRBD1 (5 bases). Trimming stripped 2 bases from V and 4 bases from J, with 10 bases between. This CDR3 is 14 amino acids long. Per germline, CDR1 SGHRS and CDR2 YFSETQ. DNA for the CDR3: TGCGCCAGCAGCTTCCGGCAGGGTTACAATGAGCAGTTCTTC. It yields the protein CASSFRQGYNEQFF. Using reference TRBV5-1 and TRBJ2-1 for the parts outside the CDR3, the full variable domain is KAGVTQTPRYLIKTRGQQVTLSCSPISGHRSVSWYQQTPGQGLQFLFEYFSETQRNKGNFPGRFSGRQFSNSRSEMNVSTLELGDSALYLCASSFRQGYNEQFFGPGTRLTVL.

This sequence joins TRBV11-2 and TRBJ2-5, with 9 bases aligning to TRBD1. Germline V gene data show CDR1 as SGHAT and CDR2 as FQNNGV. The CDR3 is made up of 13 amino acids. The V and J ends lost 3 bases and 10 bases, in that order; junction bases with no gene match: 6. This CDR3 is CASSFGTGMIQYF. The CDR3 DNA reads as TGTGCCAGCAGCTTTGGGACAGGGATGATCCAGTACTTC.

As regards this clone: The sample carries other DNA sequences with the same CDR3. J is TRBJ2-6 and V is TRBV19; D is possibly TRBD1 (6 bases). V was cut by 1 base and J by 1 base, with 8 bases left in between. The CDR3 is made up of 16 amino acids. Germline V CDR1 and CDR2: LNHDA, SQIVND (reference sequence). Here the CDR3 reads CASSIGQGSGANVLTF. The CDR3 DNA reads TGTGCCAGTAGTATAGGTCAGGGGTCTGGGGCCAACGTCCTGACTTTC.

The chain couples TRBV7-2 to TRBJ2-5, with TRBD2 identical over 10 bases. Germline V gene sequence: CDR1 SGHTA, CDR2 FQGNSA. Unmatched junction bases numbered 8, after V lost 5 bases and J lost 5 bases. This CDR3 comprises 15 residues. This CDR3 reads CASSPAAGGPETQYF. The CDR3 nucleotides read TGTGCCAGCAGCCCCGCAGCGGGAGGGCCGGAGACCCAGTACTTC. Supplemented by reference TRBV7-2 and TRBJ2-5, the full variable domain reads GAGVSQSPSNKVTEKGKDVELRCDPISGHTALYWYRQSLGQGLEFLIYFQGNSAPDKSGLPSDRFSAERTGGSVSTLTIQRTQQEDSAVYLCASSPAAGGPETQYFGPGTRLLVL.

V and J are TRBV2 and TRBJ2-7; 11 nucleotides match TRBD2. The CDR3 runs 14 residues. With V trimmed by 6 bases and J by 4 bases, 5 bases remained unmatched. Per the germline V gene, CDR1 is SNHLY and CDR2 is FYNNEI. In DNA form, the CDR3 reads TGTGCCAGCAGACGACTAGCGGGAAAGTACGAGCAGTACTTC. Amino acids: CASRRLAGKYEQYF. Full variable domain (missing parts from reference TRBV2 and TRBJ2-7): EPEVTQTPSHQVTQMGQEVILRCVPISNHLYFYWYRQILGQKVEFLVSFYNNEISEKSEIFDDQFSVERPDGSNFTLKIRSTKLEDSAMYFCASRRLAGKYEQYFGPGTRLTVT.

This clone was seen only once. This chain connects TRBV3-1 (or the pseudogene TRBV3-2) to TRBJ2-7, with 11 nucleotides matching TRBD2. J gave up 2 bases and V 4 bases, and 4 bases lay outside the gene matches. CDR3 length equals 15 residues. Looked up from germline, CDR1 is LGHDT and CDR2 is YNNKEL (reference sequence). The CDR3, as DNA: TGTGCCAGCAGCCTAAGACTAGCGGGACCCTACGAGCAGTACTTC. It is translated as CASSLRLAGPYEQYF.